Listed here is a single T cell receptor beta chain. Its antigen is currently unknown. Profiled with immunoSEQ multiplex PCR; TCRdb holds only in-frame clones, not every one. Here the sample spans around 150,000 clones, about 90% being singletons. These data come from a study of T cell responses to AZD1222 COVID-19 vaccine. Regarding the study as a whole: Reports say nearly half of spike-specific TCRs go after unmutated variant regions. Just 6 or 7 people given AZD1222 tested seropositive at baseline. There were mostly white British donors and more females than males, and clonal diversity was possibly underestimated.

Second-dose recipients at about 4 or about 12 weeks were treated as one pooled group. V lost 0 bases, J lost 5 bases, and 13 bases lay in between. Germline V gene data show CDR1 as MNHEY and CDR2 as SVGAGI. The CDR3 is 16 residues long. The sample consisted of peripheral blood, taken 28 days after the second AZD1222 dose. The rearrangement links TRBV6-5 to TRBJ2-2; D perhaps matches TRBD2 (5 bases). This TCR was recovered from an adult who received the AZD1222 COVID-19 vaccine. The chain's CDR3 is CASSYSRASRTGELFF. In nucleotides, the CDR3 is TGTGCCAGCAGTTACTCGAGGGCCAGCAGGACCGGGGAGCTGTTTTTT.